This TCR beta chain was captured in a study of Ad26.COV2.S vaccination and SARS-CoV-2 variants. Measured with immunoSEQ multiplex PCR; TCRdb has only the in-frame clones, and not every one. The repertoire holds about 100,000 clones, with about three quarters as singletons. General study points: Recipients given vaccine exceeded placebo recipients in spike-specific TCR breadth.

A remark on this clone: Its antigen is still unknown.

V was shortened by 4 bases and J by 5 bases, with 5 bases between the two germline ends. The CDR3 totals 11 residues. CDR1 SNHLY and CDR2 FYNNEI come from the germline V gene. The sequence was obtained from a human donor who had recovered from COVID-19. This chain links TRBV2 with TRBJ2-5; D not resolved. Sequenced material: peripheral blood, taken after recovery from COVID-19. In nucleotides, the CDR3 is TGTGCCAGCAGTGGAGACGAGACCCAGTACTTC. Protein product: CASSGDETQYF.